Listed below are T cell receptor beta chains from one sample, sequenced in a study of early T cells in non-severe SARS-CoV-2 infection. MiXCR was run by TCRdb on the 5' RACE reads, yielding one entry per CDR3 protein. The sample lists roughly 60,000 distinct CDR3 sequences; approximately 10% were seen once. Sequences were derived from whole blood, sampled at baseline. Every receptor here comes from an adult who was a healthcare worker with PCR-confirmed SARS-CoV-2 infection or an uninfected control (not recorded which). The CDR3 runs from the conserved cysteine through the conserved F or W. The order of the fields is CDR3 protein, CDR3 DNA, clone size, CDR3 length, V gene, D gene, J gene. D genes are given only for firm matches. Clone size, where shown, is once, few, many, or a class for clones that have expanded.

CASSQGFNTEAFF	TGTGCCAGCTCACAGGGTTTCAACACTGAAGCTTTCTTT	many	13	TRBV18	-	TRBJ1-1
CASSAGQGDTGELFF	TGTGCCAGCAGTGCTGGACAGGGGGACACCGGGGAGCTGTTTTTT	few	15	TRBV2	TRBD1	TRBJ2-2
CASSVGQGGGYTF	TGCGCCAGCAGCGTGGGACAGGGCGGCGGCTACACCTTC	-	13	TRBV5-1	TRBD1	TRBJ1-2
CASSFRQYNTEAFF	TGTGCCAGCAGCTTCAGACAGTACAACACTGAAGCTTTCTTT	-	14	TRBV7-2	-	TRBJ1-1
CASSRDRGPDTQYF	TGTGCCAGCAGCCGGGACAGGGGGCCAGATACGCAGTATTTT	many	14	TRBV7-2	TRBD1	TRBJ2-3
CAWSALNTGELFF	TGTGCCTGGAGTGCTCTGAACACCGGGGAGCTGTTTTTT	many	13	TRBV30	-	TRBJ2-2
CASSLVTGTFYGYTF	TGTGCCAGCAGTTTAGTAACCGGGACATTCTATGGCTACACCTTC	many	15	TRBV12-3/TRBV12-4	-	TRBJ1-2
CASSQEGYNEQFF	TGCGCCAGCAGCCAAGAAGGTTACAATGAGCAGTTCTTC	many	13	TRBV4-1	-	TRBJ2-1
CASSLGLGEQYF	TGTGCCAGCAGCTTAGGCCTAGGTGAGCAGTACTTC	many	12	TRBV11-2	-	TRBJ2-7
CASSESFRDSTYEQYF	TGTGCCAGCAGCGAGAGTTTCAGGGACTCCACCTACGAGCAGTACTTC	few	16	TRBV7-9	-	TRBJ2-7
CASSVEGHNSPLHF	TGTGCCAGCAGTGTCGAGGGTCATAATTCACCCCTCCACTTT	-	14	TRBV9	-	TRBJ1-6
CASSLRLLEQFF	TGTGCCAGCAGCCTTAGACTCCTTGAGCAGTTCTTC	-	12	TRBV7-9	-	TRBJ2-1
CASSYGDREVPNIQYF	TGTGCCAGCAGTTACGGGGACAGGGAAGTCCCGAACATTCAGTACTTC	-	16	TRBV6-2/TRBV6-3	TRBD1	TRBJ2-4
CASSLGWNYGYTF	TGTGCCAGCAGTTTAGGCTGGAACTATGGCTACACCTTC	few	13	TRBV12-3/TRBV12-4	-	TRBJ1-2
CASSGTGIGTYNSPLHF	TGTGCCAGCAGTGGGACCGGGATCGGGACCTATAATTCACCCCTCCACTTT	few	17	TRBV6-1	-	TRBJ1-6
CASSLVTGYNEQFF	TGTGCCAGCAGCTTAGTTACAGGGTACAATGAGCAGTTCTTC	few	14	TRBV11-2	-	TRBJ2-1
CASTERGGPSNEQFF	TGTGCCAGCACCGAGAGGGGGGGGCCGAGCAATGAGCAGTTCTTC	many	15	TRBV6-2/TRBV6-3	-	TRBJ2-1
CASSPPHCEVTDTQYF	TGCGCCAGCAGTCCCCCCCATTGCGAGGTTACAGATACGCAGTATTTT	few	16	TRBV23-1	-	TRBJ2-3
CASSQGVPNTEAFF	TGTGCCAGCAGCCAGGGGGTGCCGAACACTGAAGCTTTCTTT	-	14	TRBV13	TRBD1	TRBJ1-1
CASSLRLAGGPDTQYF	TGTGCCAGCAGCTTACGCTTAGCGGGGGGCCCAGATACGCAGTATTTT	few	16	TRBV7-6	TRBD2	TRBJ2-3
CSGHPGAPSYNEQFF	TGCAGTGGCCACCCAGGGGCCCCCTCCTACAATGAGCAGTTCTTC	few	15	TRBV20-1	-	TRBJ2-1
CATSRAGFYTEAFF	TGTGCCACCAGCAGGGCAGGGTTTTACACTGAAGCTTTCTTT	few	14	TRBV15	-	TRBJ1-1
CASSFLRTFKGARETQYF	TGTGCCAGCAGCTTTCTAAGGACCTTTAAAGGGGCACGAGAGACCCAGTACTTC	-	18	TRBV5-6	-	TRBJ2-5
CAWSAYRATNEKLFF	TGTGCCTGGAGTGCTTACAGGGCAACTAATGAAAAACTGTTTTTT	many	15	TRBV30	-	TRBJ1-4
CASSLVLSGNTIYF	TGTGCCAGCAGCTTAGTGCTCTCTGGAAACACCATATATTTT	-	14	TRBV7-8	-	TRBJ1-3
CASSAGGGETQYF	TGTGCCAGCAGCGCAGGGGGCGGAGAGACCCAGTACTTC	-	13	TRBV9	TRBD1	TRBJ2-5
CASSGGTPRDGDEKLFF	TGTGCCAGCAGCGGAGGGACCCCAAGGGACGGCGATGAAAAACTGTTTTTT	many	17	TRBV9	-	TRBJ1-4
CASSPRQGAEAFF	TGTGCCAGCTCACCTAGACAGGGGGCTGAAGCTTTCTTT	few	13	TRBV18	TRBD1	TRBJ1-1
CASNYRDGSTDTQYF	TGTGCCAGTAACTACCGGGACGGAAGCACAGATACGCAGTATTTT	-	15	TRBV19	-	TRBJ2-3
CASSSGTGDSYGYTF	TGTGCCAGCAGCTCCGGGACAGGGGATTCCTATGGCTACACCTTC	-	15	TRBV11-2	TRBD1	TRBJ1-2
CASSLRRSPEAFF	TGTGCCAGCAGCTTACGGCGTAGCCCTGAAGCTTTCTTT	few	13	TRBV7-9	-	TRBJ1-1
CASSLGEANYGYTF	TGCGCCAGCAGCTTAGGCGAGGCTAACTATGGCTACACCTTC	once	14	TRBV5-1	-	TRBJ1-2
CASRPGTGLVEQYF	TGTGCCAGCAGACCCGGGACAGGGCTTGTCGAGCAGTACTTC	few	14	TRBV6-5	TRBD1	TRBJ2-7
CSARVAGKNELFF	TGCAGTGCTAGAGTAGCGGGGAAGAATGAGCTGTTCTTC	-	13	TRBV20-1	TRBD2	TRBJ2-1
CASSLDGLTEAFF	TGTGCCAGCAGCTTAGACGGGCTCACTGAAGCTTTCTTT	-	13	TRBV7-9	-	TRBJ1-1
CASSPGDINVEEQYF	TGTGCCAGCAGCCCCGGGGACATTAATGTTGAAGAGCAGTACTTC	-	15	TRBV7-9	-	TRBJ2-7
CASSPGSLDTEAFF	TGTGCCAGCAGCCCCGGGAGTCTCGACACTGAAGCTTTCTTT	-	14	TRBV7-6	-	TRBJ1-1
CASSLLGLAGGSYNEQFF	TGTGCCAGCAGCTTATTGGGACTAGCGGGGGGCTCCTACAATGAGCAGTTCTTC	-	18	TRBV7-3	TRBD2	TRBJ2-1
CAWSWRQDNQPQHF	TGTGCCTGGAGTTGGCGGCAGGACAATCAGCCCCAGCATTTT	-	14	TRBV30	-	TRBJ1-5
CASSNSASSYNSPLHF	TGTGCCAGCAGCAATTCGGCGAGCTCCTATAATTCACCCCTCCACTTT	few	16	TRBV11-2	-	TRBJ1-6
CAIRGQGGNNEQFF	TGTGCCATCAGGGGACAGGGAGGGAACAATGAGCAGTTCTTC	-	14	TRBV10-3	TRBD1	TRBJ2-1
CASSPSRRSGNTIYF	TGTGCCAGCAGCCCCTCGAGGCGCTCTGGAAACACCATATATTTT	-	15	TRBV12-3/TRBV12-4	-	TRBJ1-3
CARNRTSGANVLTF	TGCGCCAGGAATCGGACCTCTGGGGCCAACGTCCTGACTTTC	few	14	TRBV10-1	-	TRBJ2-6
CASSLGGRQGHYGYTF	TGTGCCAGCAGCTTAGGTGGCAGGCAAGGGCACTATGGCTACACCTTC	few	16	TRBV7-9	-	TRBJ1-2
CASRVAGGYNEQFF	TGTGCCAGCAGAGTAGCGGGAGGCTACAATGAGCAGTTCTTC	many	14	TRBV12-3/TRBV12-4	TRBD2	TRBJ2-1
CSARAPGQGPDTQYF	TGCAGTGCTAGAGCCCCGGGACAGGGCCCAGATACGCAGTATTTT	few	15	TRBV20-1	TRBD1	TRBJ2-3
CASSSPTTGTGTGTTYEQYF	TGCGCCAGCAGCTCCCCAACTACCGGCACCGGGACAGGTACCACCTACGAGCAGTACTTC	few	20	TRBV5-1	TRBD1	TRBJ2-7
CASSRTNWGGTEQFF	TGTGCCAGCAGCCGTACCAATTGGGGGGGAACCGAGCAGTTCTTC	-	15	TRBV7-9	TRBD2	TRBJ2-1
CASSYGTGQEKLFF	TGTGCCAGCAGTTATGGGACAGGGCAAGAAAAACTGTTTTTT	few	14	TRBV6-5	TRBD1	TRBJ1-4
CASSLGTNSRFF	TGTGCCAGCAGTTTAGGGACTAATTCTCGGTTCTTC	-	12	TRBV7-9	TRBD2	TRBJ2-1
CASSLRRASNYGYTF	TGTGCCAGCAGCTTGAGAAGGGCTTCGAACTATGGCTACACCTTC	few	15	TRBV5-4	-	TRBJ1-2
CASRQGVSYNEQFF	TGTGCCAGCAGACAGGGAGTCTCCTACAATGAGCAGTTCTTC	-	14	TRBV7-2	-	TRBJ2-1
CASGTHYEQYF	TGTGCCAGCGGGACTCACTACGAGCAGTACTTC	many	11	TRBV11-2	-	TRBJ2-7